The text below deals with one T cell receptor beta chain. The CDR3 consists of 13 residues. The ends lost 11 bases at V and 6 bases at J; junction bases unmatched: 9. Germline values: CDR1 MNHEY, CDR2 SVGAGI. The record originates from a study of blood T cell repertoires in COVID-19. Study background: Sites across the United States, Italy and Spain contributed samples from acute and convalescent COVID-19. The cDNA or gDNA used as material had been derived from T cells, B-cell-depleted T cells, or PBMCs.

Study processing details: The assay estimated nucleated cells by amplifying reference gene primers. This table comes from immunoSEQ multiplex PCR, and its TCRdb copy is limited to in-frame clones, with some not included. That table furnishes V, J and clone size, whereas the DNA furnished D and trimming. This sample has about 190,000 clones, with around 89% found just once. The rearrangement uses TRBV6-5 and TRBJ1-5, with 8 bases identical to TRBD1. This receptor was identified in a man in his fifties with acute or convalescent COVID-19. Sequencing was carried out using peripheral blood. This chain's CDR3 is CAGSTGEGQPQHF. DNA for the CDR3: TGTGCCGGCTCGACAGGGGAAGGTCAGCCCCAGCATTTT.